This TCR beta chain is from a study of CD8 T cells in Susac syndrome. RNA, at about 0.45 to 1 ug, was reverse transcribed with random hexamers. TCRdb processed the immunoSEQ multiplex PCR reads anew with MiXCR; each CDR3 protein has one entry. The sample lists more than 150,000 distinct CDR3 sequences, approximately 95% seen once, with around 0.16% in the top ten. Patients with Susac syndrome fulfilled recently defined diagnostic criteria for definite or probable disease. It was negative isolation that provided the CD8+ and CD4+ T cells, whereas TEMRA cells were enriched by FACS. There are a few counts of this clonotype. The material sequenced was CD8+ T cells from PBMCs. This receptor was identified in a human donor with Susac syndrome.

CDR3 DNA: TGTGCCAGCAGCTTGGGACTAGCGGGAGTTGAGCAGTACTTC. The encoded protein is CASSLGLAGVEQYF. This chain links TRBV7-8 with TRBJ2-7; 14 bases line up with TRBD2. CDR1 and CDR2 (germline): SGHVS, FQNEAQ. The CDR3 runs 14 residues. With 3 bases clipped from V and 7 bases from J, the junction kept 2 bases outside the gene matches.